The rows below give T cell receptor beta chains drawn from one sample of a study of blood T cell repertoires in COVID-19. The repertoire was sequenced with immunoSEQ multiplex PCR; TCRdb's copy has only in-frame clones and lacks some. There are 290,000 or so clones in the sample; around nine tenths occur only once, and under 3% lies in the top ten. Specimen: PBMCs or T cells enriched from blood (not recorded which). The receptors stem from a woman aged 18 to 35 who had recovered from COVID-19. Each CDR3 is given with its conserved first and last residue. Fields, in order: D gene, V gene, clone size, J gene, CDR3 protein, CDR3 DNA. A D gene is named only where the DNA matches it firmly. Part of the rows lack a size; the others show once, few, many or a class for expanded clones.

D gene: NA; V gene: TRBV2; clone size: NA; J gene: TRBJ2-4; CDR3 protein: CASSGERRGSIQYF; CDR3 DNA: TGTGCCAGCAGTGGAGAGCGTCGAGGGAGCATTCAGTACTTC
D gene: NA; V gene: TRBV11-2; clone size: NA; J gene: TRBJ1-1; CDR3 protein: CASSRAGNTEAFF; CDR3 DNA: TGTGCCAGCAGCCGCGCGGGGAACACTGAAGCTTTCTTT
D gene: TRBD1; V gene: TRBV5-1; clone size: once; J gene: TRBJ2-7; CDR3 protein: CASADRKSSYEQYF; CDR3 DNA: TGCGCCAGCGCGGACAGGAAAAGCTCCTACGAGCAGTACTTC
D gene: NA; V gene: TRBV29-1; clone size: NA; J gene: TRBJ1-5; CDR3 protein: CSVGSSLNQPQHF; CDR3 DNA: TGCAGCGTTGGGAGCTCTCTTAATCAGCCCCAGCATTTT
D gene: NA; V gene: TRBV18; clone size: once; J gene: TRBJ2-7; CDR3 protein: CASSPPTNSYEQYF; CDR3 DNA: TGTGCCAGCTCACCGCCGACAAATTCCTACGAGCAGTACTTC
D gene: TRBD1; V gene: TRBV30; clone size: few; J gene: TRBJ1-4; CDR3 protein: CAWRGRGAEKLFF; CDR3 DNA: TGTGCCTGGAGGGGCAGGGGGGCTGAAAAACTGTTTTTT
D gene: TRBD2; V gene: TRBV18; clone size: NA; J gene: TRBJ2-6; CDR3 protein: CASSPIAGVSGANVLTF; CDR3 DNA: TGTGCCAGCTCACCAATAGCGGGAGTATCCGGGGCCAACGTCCTGACTTTC
D gene: NA; V gene: TRBV11-3; clone size: NA; J gene: TRBJ2-3; CDR3 protein: CASSFSGGFTDTQYF; CDR3 DNA: TGTGCCAGCAGCTTTTCGGGGGGCTTCACAGATACGCAGTATTTT
D gene: TRBD1; V gene: TRBV28; clone size: NA; J gene: TRBJ1-1; CDR3 protein: CASSLESGGLLNTEAFF; CDR3 DNA: TGTGCCAGCAGTTTAGAGTCAGGGGGCTTACTGAACACTGAAGCTTTCTTT
D gene: TRBD1; V gene: TRBV6-2/TRBV6-3; clone size: many; J gene: TRBJ2-3; CDR3 protein: CASSLRDRSTDTQYF; CDR3 DNA: TGTGCCAGCAGCCTCCGGGACAGAAGCACAGATACGCAGTATTTT